This TCR beta chain is from a study of cytomegalovirus exposure and HLA in healthy donors (dated by TCRdb to about 2017). Broadly, across the study: According to a later analysis, the 120 or so validation repertoires were produced on the same platform as the 666 repertoires of the first cohort. The study aimed to test whether cataloging public T cell receptors could reveal signatures of past pathogen exposure. Besides the first cohort of around 670 subjects, a separate validation cohort made up of 90 to 150 different subjects was used. To predict cytomegalovirus infection status, the study combined high-throughput TCR immunosequencing, statistical association of individual TCRs with disease status, and machine learning.

CDR1 and CDR2 are drawn from the germline V gene: MNHEY, SVGAGI. The CDR3 spans 13 residues, from the cysteine through the phenylalanine. Only CDR3 DNA remains: 39 bases, in frame from the first base. V has 6 bases trimmed and J has 6 bases trimmed; junction bases matching no gene number 8. What the study reported, not specific to this receptor: A later analysis found that TCRs clustered in the first cohort also tended to co-occur in the 100 to 150 validation repertoires, with 94% of cluster scores above 0. While some public TCRs were present in many individuals, most TCR sequences turned up only very rarely across donors. In the study, around 150 TCR beta chains were listed as associated with cytomegalovirus. The authors suggested that the approach could potentially be generalized to other disease states and immunological phenotypes. A few of the identified cytomegalovirus-associated TCR beta chains were confirmed in vitro to be specific for cytomegalovirus antigens. The classifier was reported to diagnose cytomegalovirus status with high specificity and sensitivity in both the original and validation cohorts. A later analysis had no HLA typing for the validation cohort, so co-occurrence there was scored across all 110 or so repertoires.

As for this clone: This receptor's antigen is unknown. Nothing much larger sits one base from this clone, and base qualities are not available.

The donors were included in the validation cohort of approximately 120 subjects, a group kept apart from the roughly 690-subject first cohort. To prepare the library, the immunoSEQ multiplex PCR assay was applied. Processing in the source paper ran as follows. To diagnose cytomegalovirus status from the catalog of TCR beta chain sequences, a statistical classification framework was built. The table comes from immuneACCESS by way of TCRdb, which keeps in-frame sequences with V and J called. Part of the clones is missing from these tables; in studies checked, under half for an unresolved V gene and the rest for unknown reasons. The V and J calls and clone size come from that table; D and trimming were worked out from the DNA. Here the sample has about 330,000 clones; around 90% occur a single time. 1% to 1.5% of the sample goes to the ten largest clones.

In this chain, TRBV6-5 is recombined with TRBJ2-7; a stretch of 7 junction bases matches TRBD1. This receptor was taken from a woman between 25 and 40 years old in good health and CMV-seropositive. Sequenced: PBMCs. Here is the DNA: TGTGCCAGCAGAGAGAATGACAGGGCCGAGCAGTACTTC. This codes for CASRENDRAEQYF.